The TCR beta chain described here comes from a study of blood T cell repertoires in COVID-19. The overall study: Researchers got acute and convalescent COVID-19 samples from the United States, Italy and Spain. T cells, B-cell-depleted T cells, or PBMCs supplied cDNA or gDNA.

Per the original data handling: Quantification of nucleated cells was approximated via reference gene primer amplification. The assay was immunoSEQ multiplex PCR, and TCRdb's table has in-frame clones only and misses some. V, J and clone size reflect that table, while D and trimming were determined from the DNA. Of 110,000 to 150,000 clones in the sample, roughly 91% were seen once. The origin of this receptor is a man in his fifties or sixties with active or convalescent COVID-19. The source material was peripheral blood.

The CDR3: CASSTGGSPSTDTQYF. The CDR3, as DNA: TGTGCCAGCAGCACAGGGGGATCCCCTAGCACAGATACGCAGTATTTT. The V and J genes are TRBV27 and TRBJ2-3, with 8 bases aligning to TRBD1. The CDR3 is 16 amino acids. From germline, CDR1 is MNHEY and CDR2 SMNVEV (reference sequence). The junction had 8 bases not matched to a gene; V was cut back by 6 bases and J by 0 bases.